A selection of T cell receptor beta chains follows, all from one sample in a study of T cell changes during pregnancy in multiple sclerosis. Using immunoSEQ multiplex PCR, the repertoire was profiled, and TCRdb retains in-frame clones only, with some absent. The sample lists fewer than 60,000 clones, around nine tenths occurring once. The specimen was CD4+ T cells from peripheral blood mononuclear cells, collected after pregnancy. These TCRs come from a female donor with multiple sclerosis, enrolled in a pregnancy study. The CDR3 runs from the conserved cysteine through the conserved F or W. Each record gives: V gene, D gene, J gene, clone size, CDR3 protein, CDR3 DNA. A D gene is named only where the DNA matches it firmly. The listing skips clone size in some rows; elsewhere it reads once, few, many or a size class.

>TRBV7-2|TRBD2|TRBJ2-7|NA
CASSLVLAGGFYEQYF
TGTGCCAGCAGCTTAGTGCTAGCGGGAGGTTTCTACGAGCAGTACTTC
>TRBV25-1|NA|TRBJ2-5|NA
CASTNIGGNQETQYF
TGTGCCAGCACCAATATCGGGGGAAACCAAGAGACCCAGTACTTC
>TRBV20-1|NA|TRBJ2-7|NA
CSAISGREQYF
TGCAGTGCTATCTCAGGGCGCGAGCAGTACTTC
>TRBV11-2|NA|TRBJ2-7|NA
CASSLGGRQYF
TGTGCCAGCAGCTTAGGGGGGCGGCAGTACTTC
>TRBV30|NA|TRBJ2-7|NA
CAWSGERQIEQYF
TGTGCCTGGAGTGGCGAGCGGCAAATCGAGCAGTACTTC
>TRBV7-2|NA|TRBJ2-7|NA
CASSSRRVTYEQYF
TGTGCCAGCAGCTCAAGGCGGGTTACCTACGAGCAGTACTTC
>TRBV4-2|NA|TRBJ1-1|NA
CASSRTRNTEAFF
TGTGCCAGCAGCCGGACAAGGAACACTGAAGCTTTCTTT
>TRBV5-6|NA|TRBJ1-5|NA
CASSLLGANQPQHF
TGTGCCAGCAGCTTGCTAGGGGCAAATCAGCCCCAGCATTTT
>TRBV19|TRBD1|TRBJ2-7|NA
CASSKSGGPPYEQYF
TGTGCCAGTAGTAAGTCAGGGGGACCCCCCTACGAGCAGTACTTC
>TRBV6-5|NA|TRBJ2-2|NA
CASSFDGLSGTGELFF
TGTGCCAGCAGTTTCGATGGACTGAGCGGCACCGGGGAGCTGTTTTTT
>TRBV7-3|TRBD1|TRBJ2-3|NA
CASSTGQGITSTDTQYF
TGTGCCAGCAGCACGGGACAGGGGATAACTAGCACAGATACGCAGTATTTT
>TRBV29-1|TRBD2|TRBJ2-1|once
CSALGREKSYNEQFF
TGCAGCGCTTTAGGGCGGGAGAAGTCCTACAATGAGCAGTTCTTC
>TRBV2|TRBD1|TRBJ2-7|NA
CASSYRDRGGYEQYF
TGTGCCAGCAGCTACCGGGACAGGGGGGGATACGAGCAGTACTTC